This TCR beta chain was identified during a study of control samples from healthy donors and cancer patients. The assay was immunoSEQ multiplex PCR, and TCRdb's table has in-frame clones only and misses some. This table holds about 120,000 clones, approximately 89% found once. The sample was blood. The receptor comes from a man aged 35 to 55 in good health.

CDR3 DNA: TGTGCCAGCAGCGTATCGGGCGGGGGGGCCGTAGATACGCAGTATTTT. It encodes CASSVSGGGAVDTQYF. J is TRBJ2-3 and V is TRBV9; 9 bases are a match to TRBD2. The V gene's germline CDR1 is SGDLS and CDR2 YYNGEE. The junction had 8 bases not matched to a gene; V was cut back by 1 base and J by 5 bases. This CDR3 is 16 amino acids long.